The rows below give T cell receptor beta chains drawn from one sample of a study of shared clonotypes between healthy human individuals. TCRdb keeps only in-frame clones here, not all; method: immunoSEQ multiplex PCR. This table has more than 2 million clones, about 94% appearing once. The sample consisted of naive CD8+ T cells from PBMCs. Every receptor here comes from a man in his late teens or twenties in good health. Some clones in this sample may be carry-over from other donors' samples. CDR3s include the opening cysteine and the closing phenylalanine or tryptophan. D genes are given only for firm matches. Clone size is stated in some rows and not others, as once, few, many or a class when expanded.

d_call,j_call,v_call,clone_size,cdr3_nt,cdr3_aa
NA,TRBJ2-1,TRBV7-9,NA,TGTGCCAGCCTCGGGGGCTCCTACAATGAGCAGTTCTTC,CASLGGSYNEQFF
TRBD2,TRBJ2-3,TRBV6-1,NA,TGTGCCAGCAGTGACCTTCTAGCGGGAGAAACAGATACGCAGTATTTT,CASSDLLAGETDTQYF
TRBD2,TRBJ2-7,TRBV7-8,NA,TGTGCCAGCAGTCGTACTAGCGGGAGGGCCTATTTCTCTCCGGGCGGGGACGAGCAGTACTTC,CASSRTSGRAYFSPGGDEQYF
NA,TRBJ1-1,TRBV2,NA,TGTGCCAGCAGTGAAGCGTCCAGGGCGGCCCGCGAAGCTTTCTTT,CASSEASRAAREAFF
NA,TRBJ1-2,TRBV5-1,NA,TGCGCCAGCAGCTCCCCAGGACCGGTGTGGGGCGGCTACACCTTC,CASSSPGPVWGGYTF
TRBD1,TRBJ2-7,TRBV28,NA,TGTGCCAGCAGTTTGAGAACAAACAGGGGGGACCTAAGACAGCAGTACTTC,CASSLRTNRGDLRQQYF
TRBD1,TRBJ2-2,TRBV6-5,NA,TGTGCCACCCAGGGGACAGGGGTCGGGGAGCTGTTTTTT,CATQGTGVGELFF
NA,TRBJ2-7,TRBV28,NA,TGTGCCAGCAGTTTTACCGGAAGCATCTACGAGCAGTACTTC,CASSFTGSIYEQYF
NA,TRBJ2-5,TRBV5-1,NA,TGCGCCAGCAGCGGAACCCGCCAGAAAGCCCAAGAGACCCAGTACTTC,CASSGTRQKAQETQYF
NA,TRBJ2-5,TRBV25-1,NA,TGTGCCAGCAGTGTCCAAGAGACCCAGTACTTC,CASSVQETQYF
TRBD2,TRBJ2-3,TRBV9,NA,TGTGCCAGCAGCGTCGGACTAGCGCTTAGCACAGATACGCAGTATTTT,CASSVGLALSTDTQYF
TRBD2,TRBJ2-1,TRBV28,NA,TGTGCCAGCAGTCGACTAGCGGGCAGTCCCTACAATGAGCAGTTCTTC,CASSRLAGSPYNEQFF
NA,TRBJ2-3,TRBV9,NA,TGTGCCAGCAGCGCCCTACTAGGCAGCACAGATACGCAGTATTTT,CASSALLGSTDTQYF
TRBD1,TRBJ1-1,TRBV18,NA,TGTGCCAGCCGCAACGACAGGGCCAGCGCTGAAGCTTTCTTT,CASRNDRASAEAFF
TRBD2,TRBJ2-7,TRBV7-8,NA,TGTGCCAGCAGCTTCGTGGGCGGGAGGTACGAGCAGTACTTC,CASSFVGGRYEQYF
TRBD2,TRBJ2-1,TRBV7-6,NA,TGTGCCAGCAGCTTAGGGATTTCAGCGGGAGTTGAGCAGTTCTTC,CASSLGISAGVEQFF
NA,TRBJ1-1,TRBV5-6,few,TGTGCCAGCAGCTTGATGAACACTGAAGCTTTCTTT,CASSLMNTEAFF
NA,TRBJ1-5,TRBV21-1,NA,TGTGCCAGCAGCAAGGGGTCTCGGGATCAGCCCCAGCATTTT,CASSKGSRDQPQHF
NA,TRBJ2-2,TRBV27,NA,TGTGCCAGCACTCCCACGGAGGGCAGGGGCACCGGGGAGCTGTTTTTT,CASTPTEGRGTGELFF
NA,TRBJ2-7,TRBV7-3,NA,TGTGCCAGCAGCCGCAATGGGGGCCTTGGCGAGCAGTACTTC,CASSRNGGLGEQYF
TRBD2,TRBJ2-3,TRBV27,once,TGTGCCAGCAGTTCCGTACCGGGACTAGCGGGAACAGATACGCAGTATTTT,CASSSVPGLAGTDTQYF
NA,TRBJ2-1,TRBV11-2,NA,TGTGCCAGCAGCTTAGATCAAGTTCCCGAGCAGTTCTTC,CASSLDQVPEQFF
NA,TRBJ2-1,TRBV2,NA,TGTGCCAGCAGTGAAATTCAGGGCGATGAGCAGTTCTTC,CASSEIQGDEQFF
NA,TRBJ2-3,TRBV25-1,NA,TGTGCCAGCACCCCGGGGACCGCTTTGGGGCCCACAGATACGCAGTATTTT,CASTPGTALGPTDTQYF
TRBD2,TRBJ2-3,TRBV5-6,NA,TGTGCCAGCACCCCACGGGCTAGCGGGAGAGCAGCAGATACGCAGTATTTT,CASTPRASGRAADTQYF
NA,TRBJ2-7,TRBV27,NA,TGTGCCAGCCCCGGGGGGCGAGAAGAAGAGCAGTACTTC,CASPGGREEEQYF
TRBD2,TRBJ2-1,TRBV6-6,NA,TGTGCCAGCAGCCGTGGACTAGCGGGTCCCACGGGCGAGCAGTTCTTC,CASSRGLAGPTGEQFF
NA,TRBJ2-3,TRBV5-6,NA,TGTGCCAGCAGCTCCCGACAGGACCTCTTCACAGATACGCAGTATTTT,CASSSRQDLFTDTQYF
TRBD2,TRBJ2-7,TRBV27,NA,TGTGCCAGCAGTTTTCGGGGGGGTAATGGGGTCTACGAGCAGTACTTC,CASSFRGGNGVYEQYF
NA,TRBJ1-1,TRBV29-1,NA,TGCAGCGTTGAAATCATAGCTGAAGCTTTCTTT,CSVEIIAEAFF
NA,TRBJ1-1,TRBV29-1,few,TGCAGCGTTCTTGAGGGCACTGAAGCTTTCTTT,CSVLEGTEAFF
NA,TRBJ2-5,TRBV9,once,TGTGCCAGCAGCCCACGATCCGAAGAGACCCAGTACTTC,CASSPRSEETQYF
NA,TRBJ1-1,TRBV7-9,once,TGTGCCAGCAGCTTAAAGGCGAACACTGAAGCTTTCTTT,CASSLKANTEAFF
TRBD1,TRBJ2-7,TRBV28,NA,TGTGCCAGCAGATCACGACAGGGGGCATACTACGAGCAGTACTTC,CASRSRQGAYYEQYF
NA,TRBJ2-7,TRBV6-6,NA,TGTGCCAGCACCCAAACGGGGGAGCAGTACTTC,CASTQTGEQYF
TRBD1,TRBJ2-1,TRBV5-1,NA,TGCGCCAGCAGCTCTTCGACAGGGTACAATGAGCAGTTCTTC,CASSSSTGYNEQFF
TRBD2,TRBJ2-2,TRBV9,NA,TGTGCCAGCAGCGTAGCGAGGGAGGGGAACACCGGGGAGCTGTTTTTT,CASSVAREGNTGELFF
NA,TRBJ2-7,TRBV15,once,TGTGCCACCAGCAGAGGTCGCGACGGCTACGAGCAGTACTTC,CATSRGRDGYEQYF